This TCR beta chain was sequenced during a study of response to subunit inactivated influenza vaccine. General observations from the study: Each seasonal influenza vaccination recruits few new T cells, the authors suggested.

This clonotype was detected only a few times. The antigen is unknown. The CDR3 is 16 residues long. V dropped 1 base and J dropped 2 bases, with 12 bases sitting between them. Germline V gene data show CDR1 as LGHNA and CDR2 as YNFKEQ. One entry per CDR3 protein results from TCRdb running MiXCR on the RT-PCR reads. Among more than 450,000 distinct CDR3 sequences listed, approximately 7.7% were seen once. This chain joins TRBV4-2 and TRBJ1-5; D is possibly TRBD1 (6 bases). This receptor was taken from a man aged 50 to 69 who received an inactivated influenza vaccine. Here the sequenced sample was PBMCs from blood, taken less than 30 months after vaccination. The CDR3 here is CASSQARTDGNQPQHF. The DNA for the CDR3 is TGTGCCAGCAGCCAAGCACGGACAGACGGCAATCAGCCCCAGCATTTT.